This T cell receptor (beta chain) was sequenced in a study of T cells after posttransplantation cyclophosphamide. A marrow graft followed busulfan-fludarabine conditioning, with cyclophosphamide on days +3 and +4. Germline V gene sequence: CDR1 SGDLS, CDR2 YYNGEE. CDR3 length equals 16 residues. V was pared by 3 bases and J by 6 bases, with 11 bases of the junction left unmatched. Sequenced by immunoSEQ multiplex PCR; TCRdb stores in-frame clones only, minus some. The sample lists some 1,600 clones; 60% to 80% were seen once. Study-wide points: Later post-transplant blood repertoires were often dominated by donor CD8+ memory clones. TRB overlap between skin or GI tissue T cells and blood was limited. TRB clonality was highly associated with recipient CMV seropositivity and reactivation.

In its sample, this clone was seen a few times. Its antigen remains unknown. This clonotype was sampled from a male patient between 45 and 59 years old who received an allogeneic stem cell transplant from an unrelated donor, was CMV-positive, and had acute GVHD only. Some T cells may originate from the graft donor. The source was CD4+ T cells sorted from PBMCs, collected after allogeneic stem cell transplant with posttransplant cyclophosphamide. The chain employs TRBV9 and TRBJ2-1; 8 positions match TRBD2. CDR3 residues: CASSASSGGPGNEQFF. For the CDR3, the DNA is TGTGCCAGCAGCGCTTCCTCGGGAGGGCCGGGCAATGAGCAGTTCTTC. Drawing the rest from reference TRBV9 and TRBJ2-1, the complete variable domain is DSGVTQTPKHLITATGQRVTLRCSPRSGDLSVYWYQQSLDQGLQFLIQYYNGEERAKGNILERFSAQQFPDLHSELNLSSLELGDSALYFCASSASSGGPGNEQFFGPGTRLTVL.